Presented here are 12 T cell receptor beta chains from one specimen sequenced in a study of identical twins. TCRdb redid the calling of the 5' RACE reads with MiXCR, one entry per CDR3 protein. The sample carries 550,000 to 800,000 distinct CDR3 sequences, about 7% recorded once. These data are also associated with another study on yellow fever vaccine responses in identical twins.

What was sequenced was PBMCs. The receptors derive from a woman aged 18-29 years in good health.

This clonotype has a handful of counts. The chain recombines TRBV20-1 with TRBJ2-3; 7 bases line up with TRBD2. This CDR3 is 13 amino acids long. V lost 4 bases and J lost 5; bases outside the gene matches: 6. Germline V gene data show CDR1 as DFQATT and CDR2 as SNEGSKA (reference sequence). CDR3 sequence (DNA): TGCAGTGCTACCAGCGGGAATGTAGATACGCAGTATTTT. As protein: CSATSGNVDTQYF.

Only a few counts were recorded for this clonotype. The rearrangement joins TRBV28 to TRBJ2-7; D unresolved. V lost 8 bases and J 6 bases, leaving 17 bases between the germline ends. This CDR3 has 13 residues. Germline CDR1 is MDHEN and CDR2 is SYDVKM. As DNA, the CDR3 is TGTGCCAGCCTTTACCAATTAGGCGGCGAGCAGTACTTC. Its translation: CASLYQLGGEQYF.

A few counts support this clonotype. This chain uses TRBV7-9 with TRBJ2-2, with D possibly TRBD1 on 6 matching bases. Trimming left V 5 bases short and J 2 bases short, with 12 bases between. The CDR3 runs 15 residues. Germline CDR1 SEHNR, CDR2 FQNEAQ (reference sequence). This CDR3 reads CASSERTENTGELFF. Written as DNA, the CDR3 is TGTGCCAGCAGCGAGCGGACAGAAAACACCGGGGAGCTGTTTTTT.

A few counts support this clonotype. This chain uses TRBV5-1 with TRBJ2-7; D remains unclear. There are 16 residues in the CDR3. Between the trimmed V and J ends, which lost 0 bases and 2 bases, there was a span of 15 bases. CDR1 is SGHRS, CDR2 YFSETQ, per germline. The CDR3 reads CASSLARGGGTYEQYV. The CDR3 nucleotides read TGCGCCAGCAGCTTGGCGCGAGGCGGCGGAACCTACGAGCAGTACGTC.

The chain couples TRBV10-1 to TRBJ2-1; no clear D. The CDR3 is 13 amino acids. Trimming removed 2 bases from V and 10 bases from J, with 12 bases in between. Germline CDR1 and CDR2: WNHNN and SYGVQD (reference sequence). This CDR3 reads CASSEPQTREQFF. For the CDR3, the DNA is TGCGCCAGCAGTGAGCCCCAAACCCGGGAGCAGTTCTTC.

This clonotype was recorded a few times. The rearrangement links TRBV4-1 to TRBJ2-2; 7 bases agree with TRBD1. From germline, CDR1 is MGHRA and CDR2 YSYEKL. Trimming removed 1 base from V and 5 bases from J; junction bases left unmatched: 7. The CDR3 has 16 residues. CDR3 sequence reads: CASSQAQGVRTGELFF. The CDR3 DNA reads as TGCGCCAGCAGCCAAGCTCAGGGGGTCAGGACCGGGGAGCTGTTTTTT.

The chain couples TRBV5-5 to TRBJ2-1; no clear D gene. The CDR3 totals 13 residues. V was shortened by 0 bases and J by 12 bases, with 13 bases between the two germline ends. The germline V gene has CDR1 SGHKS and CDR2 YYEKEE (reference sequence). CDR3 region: CASSLASSRGQFF. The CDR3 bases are TGTGCCAGCAGCTTGGCCTCCAGCCGAGGGCAGTTCTTC.

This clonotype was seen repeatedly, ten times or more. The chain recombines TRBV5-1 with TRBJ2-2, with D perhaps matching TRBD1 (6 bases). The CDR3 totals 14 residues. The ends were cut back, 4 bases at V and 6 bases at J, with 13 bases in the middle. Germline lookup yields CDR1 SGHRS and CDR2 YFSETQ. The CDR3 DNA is TGCGCCAGCAGCCCTGGACAGTACGCCGGGGAGCTGTTTTTT. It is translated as CASSPGQYAGELFF. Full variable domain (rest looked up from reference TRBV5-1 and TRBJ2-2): KAGVTQTPRYLIKTRGQQVTLSCSPISGHRSVSWYQQTPGQGLQFLFEYFSETQRNKGNFPGRFSGRQFSNSRSEMNVSTLELGDSALYLCASSPGQYAGELFFGEGSRLTVL.

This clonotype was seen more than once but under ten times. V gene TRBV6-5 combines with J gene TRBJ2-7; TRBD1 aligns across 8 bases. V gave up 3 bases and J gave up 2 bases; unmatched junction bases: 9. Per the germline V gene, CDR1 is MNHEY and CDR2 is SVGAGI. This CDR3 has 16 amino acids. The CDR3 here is CASSYARDRSAYEQYF. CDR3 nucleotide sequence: TGTGCCAGCAGTTATGCCCGGGACAGGTCAGCCTACGAGCAGTACTTC.

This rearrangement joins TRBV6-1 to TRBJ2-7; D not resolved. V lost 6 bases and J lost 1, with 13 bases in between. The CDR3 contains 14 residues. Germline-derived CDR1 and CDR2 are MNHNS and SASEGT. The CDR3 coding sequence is TGTGCCAGCAGAAGTGGGCATTTGTCCTACGAGCAGTACTTC. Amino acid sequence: CASRSGHLSYEQYF.

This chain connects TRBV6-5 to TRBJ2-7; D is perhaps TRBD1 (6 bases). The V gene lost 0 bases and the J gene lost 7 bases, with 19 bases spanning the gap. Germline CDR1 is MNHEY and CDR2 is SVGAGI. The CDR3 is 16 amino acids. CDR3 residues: CASSYSRPGAPEEQYF. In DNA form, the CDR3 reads TGTGCCAGCAGTTACTCGAGGCCAGGGGCCCCTGAGGAGCAGTACTTC.

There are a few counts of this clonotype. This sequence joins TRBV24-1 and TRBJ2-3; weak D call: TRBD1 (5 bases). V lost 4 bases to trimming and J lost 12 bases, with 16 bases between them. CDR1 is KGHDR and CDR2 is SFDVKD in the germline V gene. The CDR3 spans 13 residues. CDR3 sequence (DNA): TGTGCCACCAGTGACTCCGACAGTTCTACTCAGTATTTT. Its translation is CATSDSDSSTQYF.